This entry describes one T cell receptor (beta chain). This sample was included in a study of T-cell memory formation after mild COVID-19. MiXCR was run by TCRdb on the 5' RACE reads, yielding one entry per CDR3 protein. This sample has approximately 290,000 distinct CDR3 sequences, with approximately 19% found just once. Germline V CDR1 and CDR2: LGHNA, YSLEER. The ends were cut back, 0 bases at V and 6 bases at J, with 15 bases in the middle. There are 16 residues in the CDR3. The sequence was collected from a man younger than 35 who had mild COVID-19 (a few samples of this study predate the infection). Cell type and time point are not known. V usage is TRBV4-3 and J usage is TRBJ1-3; tentative D call: TRBD1 (6 bases). The sequencing input was PBMCs or a T cell subset sorted from them (not recorded which). The CDR3 spells CASSQDRATGENTIYF. CDR3 coding DNA: TGCGCCAGCAGCCAAGATCGGGCGACAGGTGAAAACACCATATATTTT.